The 8 T cell receptor beta chains presented below share a single source sample, sequenced in a study of blood T cell repertoires in COVID-19. Profiled with immunoSEQ multiplex PCR; TCRdb holds only in-frame clones, not every one. The sample shows some 120,000 clones, roughly 88% of them seen only once. What was sequenced was peripheral blood. The source of these receptors is a human donor in a cohort sampled during active COVID-19.

This sequence joins TRBV19 and TRBJ2-2, with D possibly matching TRBD1 (5 bases). V was shortened by 6 bases and J by 0 bases, with 8 bases between the two germline ends. The CDR3 sequence is 14 residues long. Germline V CDR1 and CDR2: LNHDA, SQIVND (reference sequence). CDR3 amino acids: CASRTVTNTGELFF. The CDR3 DNA sequence: TGTGCCAGTAGGACAGTTACGAACACCGGGGAGCTGTTTTTT.

The V call is TRBV3-1 (or the pseudogene TRBV3-2), the J call TRBJ2-3; possibly TRBD1 for D (6 bases). V lost 4 bases and J lost 2, with 10 bases in between. CDR1 and CDR2 (germline): LGHDT, YNNKEL (reference sequence). CDR3 length equals 14 residues. CDR3: CASSRGQNTDTQYF. Written as DNA, the CDR3 is TGTGCCAGCAGCCGTGGACAGAACACAGATACGCAGTATTTT.

The V gene is TRBV6-4, the J gene TRBJ2-7; 9 bases align to TRBD1. The germline gives CDR1 MRHNA, CDR2 SNTAGT. The CDR3 covers 15 residues. V was clipped by 7 bases and J by 2 bases; unmatched bases: 9. As DNA, the CDR3 is TGTGCCAGCATTCCCCCGGGACAGGGAGCCTACGAGCAGTACTTC. Translating it yields CASIPPGQGAYEQYF.

The chain's CDR3 is CASSLTPDSLEQYF. DNA for the CDR3: TGTGCCAGCAGCCTGACCCCGGACAGCCTCGAGCAGTACTTC. This rearrangement joins TRBV28 to TRBJ2-7; D may be TRBD1 (6 bases). Trimming took 6 bases from V and 6 from J, leaving 18 bases between them. CDR1 is MDHEN, CDR2 SYDVKM, per germline. The CDR3 loop spans 14 amino acids.

V usage is TRBV6-5 and J usage is TRBJ1-4; a weak D match, TRBD1 (6 bases). V shed 3 bases and J shed 7 bases, with 15 bases lying between them. The CDR3 runs to 15 residues. Germline lookup yields CDR1 MNHEY and CDR2 SVGAGI. The CDR3 sequence is CASSYAGGAAEKLFF. DNA of the CDR3: TGTGCCAGCAGTTATGCGGGGGGCGCGGCTGAAAAACTGTTTTTT.

This rearrangement joins TRBV10-1 to TRBJ2-1, with 15 bases identical to TRBD2. The V and J ends lost 5 bases and 12 bases, in that order; junction bases with no gene match: 5. This CDR3 has 14 amino acids. Per germline, CDR1 WNHNN and CDR2 SYGVQD (reference sequence). As DNA, the CDR3 is TGCGCCAGCAGTCTAGGGACTAGCGGGAGGAGGCAGTTCTTC. Amino acids: CASSLGTSGRRQFF.

The V call is TRBV6-5, the J call TRBJ2-3, with 7 bases that match TRBD1. The V segment lost 6 bases and the J segment 7 bases; nucleotides outside the gene matches: 13. The CDR3 is 15 amino acids. Looked up from germline, CDR1 is MNHEY and CDR2 is SVGAGI. The CDR3 sequence is CASRGRDSGLNTQYF. In nucleotides, the CDR3 is TGTGCCAGCAGGGGCCGGGACAGCGGTCTGAATACGCAGTATTTT.

The gene calls are TRBV6-6 and TRBJ2-1, with D perhaps TRBD2 (6 bases). CDR3 size: 16 residues. The V end lost 2 bases, the J end lost 2 bases, and 13 bases lay between the germline ends. The germline V gene encodes CDR1 MNHNY and CDR2 SVGAGI (reference sequence). CDR3 in DNA: TGTGCCAGCAGTTACCGCCAGCCGGGGGCCTACAATGAGCAGTTCTTC. It yields the protein CASSYRQPGAYNEQFF.